A selection of T cell receptor beta chains follows, all from one sample in a study of cytomegalovirus exposure and HLA in healthy donors. The protocol was immunoSEQ multiplex PCR, while the TCRdb copy is restricted to in-frame clones and leaves out a portion. The table lists 120,000 to 150,000 clones. Source material: PBMCs. These TCRs come from a middle-aged man in good health and CMV-seronegative. The CDR3 runs from the conserved cysteine through the conserved F or W. D genes are given only for firm matches.

V gene	D gene	J gene	CDR3 DNA	CDR3 protein
TRBV5-1	TRBD1	TRBJ2-3	TGCGCCAGCAGCTCCAGGGGGATGTCACAGTCAGATACGCAGTATTTT	CASSSRGMSQSDTQYF
TRBV28	TRBD1	TRBJ1-5	TGTGCCAGCACCTCGACAGGGGAAAGGCAGCCCCAGCATTTT	CASTSTGERQPQHF
TRBV7-2	TRBD2	TRBJ2-1	TGTGCCAGCAGCTTACGGGCTAGCGGTGAGCAGTTCTTC	CASSLRASGEQFF
TRBV10-2	.	TRBJ1-5	TGCGCCAGCAGTGAGTCGACTCGGGAGGGAGTGATATATAGTGGCAATCAGCCCCAGCATTTT	CASSESTREGVIYSGNQPQHF
TRBV2	.	TRBJ1-4	TGTGCCAGCAGTTGGGGCAGTAATGAAAAACTGTTTTTT	CASSWGSNEKLFF
TRBV18	TRBD1	TRBJ1-3	TGTGCCAGCTCACCGGGACAGGGCCAGGGAAACACCATATATTTT	CASSPGQGQGNTIYF
TRBV2	.	TRBJ1-1	TGTGCCAGCAGTGACCAGCAGGTGAACACTGAAGCTTTCTTT	CASSDQQVNTEAFF
TRBV4-3	TRBD2	TRBJ2-7	TGCGCCAGCAGCCTCGGACTAGAATACGAGCAGTACTTC	CASSLGLEYEQYF
TRBV19	.	TRBJ1-1	TGTGCCAGTAGCCCACAGGCCATGAACACTGAAGCTTTCTTT	CASSPQAMNTEAFF
TRBV28	.	TRBJ1-5	TGTGCCAGCACGGCATCAGGGGCCCAAAGCAATCAGCCCCAGCATTTT	CASTASGAQSNQPQHF
TRBV29-1	TRBD1	TRBJ1-1	TGCAGCGGTACCCGGGACAGGAGTACTGAAGCTTTCTTT	CSGTRDRSTEAFF
TRBV19	.	TRBJ1-2	TGTGCCAGTAGTATCCAGGATAGTTACTATGGCTACACCTTC	CASSIQDSYYGYTF
TRBV18	TRBD1	TRBJ1-5	TGTGCCAGCTCACGCGACAGGGGGTATCAGCCCCAGCATTTT	CASSRDRGYQPQHF
TRBV15	TRBD2	TRBJ2-7	TGTGCCACCAGCAGAGGTTCTAGCGGCTCCTACGAGCAGTACTTC	CATSRGSSGSYEQYF
TRBV10-3	TRBD1	TRBJ2-3	TGTGCCATAGGACAGGGGAGCACTGGGGCAGATACGCAGTATTTT	CAIGQGSTGADTQYF
TRBV4-1	TRBD2	TRBJ2-3	TGCGCCAGCAGCCAATCTGTAGCGGGGGTTACAGATACGCAGTATTTT	CASSQSVAGVTDTQYF
TRBV18	.	TRBJ2-5	TGTGCCAGCTCACTGAAAGACTCGCCAGGGGAGACCCAGTACTTC	CASSLKDSPGETQYF
TRBV19	TRBD1	TRBJ1-1	TGTGCCAGTAGTATGGTTGGACAGGGCACTGAAGCTTTCTTT	CASSMVGQGTEAFF
TRBV5-4	.	TRBJ1-2	TGTGCCAGCAGCTTGGCAGGTGGATATGGCTACACCTTC	CASSLAGGYGYTF
TRBV27	TRBD1	TRBJ2-7	TGTGCCAGCAGCGGACAGGGCAGCTCCTACGAGCAGTACTTC	CASSGQGSSYEQYF
TRBV29-1	.	TRBJ1-2	TGCAGCGAGGGGGGGACCTATGGCTACACCTTC	CSEGGTYGYTF
TRBV19	TRBD2	TRBJ2-7	TGTGCCAGTAGTACGCCCCCCCTAGCGGGGGGTGTAGGCGAGCAGTACTTC	CASSTPPLAGGVGEQYF
TRBV9	TRBD2	TRBJ2-2	TGTGCCAGCAACAAGGGGGCTAGCGGGGGCGCGAACACCGGGGAGCTGTTTTTT	CASNKGASGGANTGELFF
TRBV5-3	.	TRBJ2-1	TGTGCCAGAAGGTTCCGGAATGACCAGCCGTGTGGTGGAGGTTACAATGAGCAGTTCTTC	CARRFRNDQPCGGGYNEQFF
TRBV6-5	.	TRBJ2-5	TGTGCCAGCAGTTACCACCCGTCGGAGCAGTACTTC	CASSYHPSEQYF
TRBV6-5	.	TRBJ2-7	TGTGCCAGCAGTAGGACTCTCTACGAGCAGTACTTC	CASSRTLYEQYF
TRBV7-2	TRBD1	TRBJ1-4	TGTGCCAGCAGCCCTCCGGGACAGGGGCTTACCTCAACTAATGAAAAACTGTTTTTT	CASSPPGQGLTSTNEKLFF
TRBV29-1	.	TRBJ2-5	TGCAGCGTTGCCTACAAACAGAAAGGACAAGAGACCCAGTACTTC	CSVAYKQKGQETQYF
TRBV19	TRBD1	TRBJ1-5	TGTGCCAGTAGTATCGGATGGACAGGCCTCTATAGCAATCAGCCCCAGCATTTT	CASSIGWTGLYSNQPQHF
TRBV7-6	TRBD2	TRBJ2-2	TGTGCCAGCAGCCACCTAGCGGGACCGAACACCGGGGAGCTGTTTTTT	CASSHLAGPNTGELFF
TRBV4-2	.	TRBJ1-1	TGTGCCAGCAGCCAGCCAAGAGGGAATATGAACACTGAAGCTTTCTTT	CASSQPRGNMNTEAFF
TRBV6-1	TRBD1	TRBJ2-7	TGTGCCAGCAGCAATGTCTCAGGGGGCGAGCAGTACTTC	CASSNVSGGEQYF
TRBV4-1	TRBD1	TRBJ2-7	TGCGCCAGCAGCCAAGGACAGGGTACCTACGAGCAGTACTTC	CASSQGQGTYEQYF
TRBV5-1	TRBD2	TRBJ2-3	TGCGCCAGCAGCTTGGGTAGTTCTAGCGGGGGGCAGGATACGCAGTATTTT	CASSLGSSSGGQDTQYF
TRBV6-5	.	TRBJ1-6	TGTGCCAGCAGTTACGGGGGGACCTCAGGGAGTTCACCCCTCCACTTT	CASSYGGTSGSSPLHF
TRBV6-6	TRBD1	TRBJ2-1	TGTGCCAGCACCCTCGGACAGGGATACAATGAGCAGTTCTTC	CASTLGQGYNEQFF
TRBV2	TRBD1	TRBJ2-7	TGTGCCAGCAGGGAACCGGGACAGGGGAGTAGGGAGCAGTACTTC	CASREPGQGSREQYF
TRBV9	.	TRBJ1-6	TGTGCCAGCACACGTACAGGGACCTATAATTCACCCCTCCACTTT	CASTRTGTYNSPLHF
TRBV9	TRBD1	TRBJ2-2	TGTGCCAGCAGACGAGGACAGGGCACCGGGGAGCTGTTTTTT	CASRRGQGTGELFF
TRBV6-1	.	TRBJ1-1	TGTGCCAGCAGTGAAACTGGGAACACTGAAGCTTTCTTT	CASSETGNTEAFF
TRBV7-2	TRBD2	TRBJ2-1	TGTGCCAGCAGCTTAGTGATTAGCGGGAGGAATGAGCAGTTCTTC	CASSLVISGRNEQFF
TRBV2	.	TRBJ1-5	TGTGCCAGCAGTGAGGACAAATGGGGTCTTCAGCCCCAGCATTTT	CASSEDKWGLQPQHF
TRBV7-8	.	TRBJ1-2	TGTGCCAGCAGCTTAGGACAGGCGGCTGGCTACACCTTC	CASSLGQAAGYTF
TRBV7-3	TRBD1	TRBJ2-1	TGTGCCAGCAGCCGACAGGGGAATGAGCAGTTCTTC	CASSRQGNEQFF
TRBV5-1	TRBD1	TRBJ2-7	TGCGCCAGCAGCCCGGGCCCCGGAAGGGGGCGGGTTGACGAGCAGTACTTC	CASSPGPGRGRVDEQYF
TRBV7-4	.	TRBJ1-2	TGTGCCAGCAGCTTCGGGATCCCAGGGGTGAAGGCGACCGACTATAACTATGGCTACACCTTC	CASSFGIPGVKATDYNYGYTF
TRBV6-6	TRBD1	TRBJ1-1	TGTGCCAGCAGTCCCCGACAGGGGAAGAAGAACACTGAAGCTTTCTTT	CASSPRQGKKNTEAFF
TRBV14	TRBD1	TRBJ1-1	TGTGCCAGCAGCCGACAGGGAACTGAAGCTTTCTTT	CASSRQGTEAFF
TRBV19	TRBD1	TRBJ1-2	TGTGCCAGTAGTATCAGGGGGCTCTATGGCTACACCTTC	CASSIRGLYGYTF
TRBV7-2	TRBD1	TRBJ1-5	TGTGCCAGCAGCTGGGGAACAGGGGGGTATCAGCCCCAGCATTTT	CASSWGTGGYQPQHF
TRBV19	.	TRBJ1-5	TGTGCCAGTAGTATAGACAGGGCCTGGGGTCAGCCCCAGCATTTT	CASSIDRAWGQPQHF
TRBV9	TRBD1	TRBJ2-1	TGTGCCAGCAGCGTACGACAGGGGGGCGTGCAGTTCTTC	CASSVRQGGVQFF
TRBV29-1	.	TRBJ1-6	TGCAGCGTTTTGACAGCGCCCGGTTCACCCCTTCACTTT	CSVLTAPGSPLHF
TRBV15	.	TRBJ2-1	TGTGCCACCAGCCTCCAGAGGACAGGGAGGGGTGAGCAGTTCTTC	CATSLQRTGRGEQFF
TRBV9	TRBD2	TRBJ2-3	TGTGCCAGCAGCGTAGGTTCTAGCGGAGGCACAGATACGCAGTATTTT	CASSVGSSGGTDTQYF
TRBV9	.	TRBJ2-5	TGTGCCAGCAGCGTAGGCACTAGCCTGGAGACCCAGTACTTC	CASSVGTSLETQYF
TRBV18	TRBD1	TRBJ2-5	TGTGCCAGCTCACCACGGACAGGGGAATCGGAGACCCAGTACTTC	CASSPRTGESETQYF
TRBV11-2	TRBD1	TRBJ2-2	TGTGCCAGCACTATAAACACCAGACAGGGGAACACCGGGGAGCTGTTTTTT	CASTINTRQGNTGELFF
TRBV10-3	TRBD1	TRBJ1-5	TGTGCCATCAGTGAGTCGACAGGGGTTCAGCCCCAGCATTTT	CAISESTGVQPQHF
TRBV7-9	.	TRBJ1-6	TGTGCCAGCAGCTTAGCAGGGGCGAGTAATTCACCCCTCCACTTT	CASSLAGASNSPLHF